This T cell receptor beta chain was sequenced for a study of shared T cell receptors in the human thymus. Only in-frame clones appear in the TCRdb table, and some are missing; sequencing was by immunoSEQ multiplex PCR. The table shows hundreds of thousands of clones, with over 75% occurring only once. Per germline, CDR1 SNHLY and CDR2 FYNNEI. V lost 7 bases and J 3 bases, leaving 19 bases between the germline ends. The CDR3 extends over 15 amino acids. These records were also assigned to another study, of human thymus T cells. That source reports: Thymus pieces cut out during corrective heart surgery were the tissue that was used.

The genes are TRBV2 and TRBJ2-7, with D possibly being TRBD1 (6 bases). This TCR was sampled from a boy under three years old with a congenital heart defect. Sequenced sample: thymocytes. CDR3 sequence reads: CASTPKRGTYYEQYF. Written as DNA, the CDR3 is TGTGCCAGCACCCCCAAGCGAGGGACATACTACGAGCAGTACTTC.